The 17 T cell receptor beta chains given below trace back to one sample, sequenced in a study of shared clonotypes between healthy human individuals. Sequencing was performed with immunoSEQ multiplex PCR; in TCRdb, only in-frame clones are kept and a portion is missing. The table records 450,000 to 650,000 clones, roughly four fifths of them present only once. The source material was PBMCs. Source of these receptors: a woman between 40 and 55 years old in good health. Some clones in this sample may be carry-over from other donors' samples.

This clone showed up just a few times. This chain connects TRBV30 to TRBJ2-7; TRBD2 aligns across 10 bases. Unmatched junction bases numbered 3, after V lost 7 bases and J lost 0 bases. CDR1 GTSNPN and CDR2 SVGIG come from the germline V gene (reference sequence). This CDR3 spans 13 amino acids. CDR3 DNA sequence: TGTGCCTCCCGACTAGCGGGCTCCTACGAGCAGTACTTC. It translates to CASRLAGSYEQYF.

The rearrangement links TRBV30 to TRBJ2-5; D is unclear. The end of the DNA aligns better with TRBJ2-7, so the J call may be wrong. Germline V gene lookup returns CDR1 GTSNPN and CDR2 SVGIG (reference sequence). The CDR3 covers 12 residues. The CDR3 nucleotides read TGTGCCTGGAAGGCCCGGGCTTACGAGCAGTACTTC. It translates to CAWKARAYEQYF.

This clone was recorded a few times. The chain employs TRBV28 and TRBJ1-2, with a weak D call TRBD1 (6 bases). CDR3 size: 13 residues. V was cut by 4 bases and J by 5 bases, with 11 bases left in between. Looked up from germline, CDR1 is MDHEN and CDR2 is SYDVKM. The CDR3 reads CASSYYREYGYTF. CDR3 nucleotide sequence: TGTGCCAGCAGTTACTACAGGGAGTATGGCTACACCTTC.

V and J are TRBV10-3 and TRBJ1-1, with D maybe TRBD1 (6 bases). This CDR3 region has 14 residues. V gave up 0 bases and J gave up 10 bases, with 15 bases separating them. Germline V CDR1 and CDR2: ENHRY, SYGVKD. CDR3: CAISESPGAAVAFF. CDR3 coding DNA: TGTGCCATCAGTGAGTCACCGGGGGCGGCGGTAGCTTTCTTT.

Points on this clone: Additional DNA sequences in this sample encode the identical CDR3. This chain joins TRBV5-1 and TRBJ2-1; 13 nucleotides agree with TRBD2. CDR3 length equals 16 residues. Germline V gene lookup returns CDR1 SGHRS and CDR2 YFSETQ. Trimming took 4 bases from V and 6 from J; bases not matched to a gene: 7. The CDR3 coding sequence is TGCGCCAGCAGCCGCGGACTAGCGGGAGTAGGCAATGAGCAGTTCTTC. Translation: CASSRGLAGVGNEQFF. Based on the CDR3 plus reference TRBV5-1 and TRBJ2-1, the full variable domain is KAGVTQTPRYLIKTRGQQVTLSCSPISGHRSVSWYQQTPGQGLQFLFEYFSETQRNKGNFPGRFSGRQFSNSRSEMNVSTLELGDSALYLCASSRGLAGVGNEQFFGPGTRLTVL.

The V call is TRBV18, the J call TRBJ2-7, with D perhaps matching TRBD1 (6 bases). The CDR3 sequence is 14 residues long. The V and J ends lost 3 bases and 4 bases respectively, with 13 bases between them. Germline V CDR1 and CDR2: KGHSH, LQKENI. CDR3 coding DNA: TGTGCCAGCTCACCCCAGATACAGGGTTACGAGCAGTACTTC. It specifies CASSPQIQGYEQYF. The full variable domain, in which reference TRBV18 and TRBJ2-7 provide the parts outside the CDR3, is NAGVMQNPRHLVRRRGQEARLRCSPMKGHSHVYWYRQLPEEGLKFMVYLQKENIIDESGMPKERFSAEFPKEGPSILRIQQVVRGDSAAYFCASSPQIQGYEQYFGPGTRLTVT.

The sample holds one count of this clone. For the CDR3, the DNA is TGTGCCAGCAGCCGGACAGGGCACTCCTACGAGCAGTACTTC. It encodes CASSRTGHSYEQYF. V gene TRBV14 combines with J gene TRBJ2-7, with 8 bases matching TRBD1. Germline loops: CDR1 SGHDN, CDR2 FVKESK. This CDR3 contains 14 residues. The V and J ends lost 4 bases and 0 bases, in that order; junction bases with no gene match: 2.

The chain combines TRBV7-4 with TRBJ1-2; 8 bases agree with TRBD1. Germline-derived CDR1 and CDR2 are SGHVT and SQSDAQ. CDR3 length: 16 amino acids. Trimming took 9 bases from V and 3 from J; bases not matched to a gene: 15. DNA of the CDR3: TGTGCCAGAACCCAAAGTAGGGACAGGCCCGACTATGGCTACACCTTC. Translation: CARTQSRDRPDYGYTF.

This sequence joins TRBV5-1 and TRBJ2-5; the match to TRBD2 covers 8 bases. The length of the CDR3 is 16 residues. V trimming: 0 bases; J trimming: 5 bases; junction bases outside the gene matches: 9. Germline V gene data show CDR1 as SGHRS and CDR2 as YFSETQ. CDR3 protein: CASSLGASGRSETQYF. The CDR3, as DNA: TGCGCCAGCAGCTTGGGGGCGAGCGGGAGAAGCGAGACCCAGTACTTC.

V usage is TRBV19 and J usage is TRBJ1-4; D is ambiguous. The CDR3 totals 13 residues. Germline CDR1 is LNHDA and CDR2 is SQIVND (reference sequence). The V gene lost 5 bases and the J gene lost 8 bases, with 12 bases spanning the gap. The CDR3 nucleotides are TGTGCCAGTAGTGGAATAAGGGTCGAAAAACTGTTTTTT. Translated: CASSGIRVEKLFF.

As DNA, the CDR3 is TGTGCCAGCAGTGTGAATTGGATGGATGGTAGTCAGCCCCAGCATTTT. It encodes CASSVNWMDGSQPQHF. This chain connects TRBV28 to TRBJ1-5; no clear D gene. V gave up 5 bases and J gave up 6 bases, with 20 bases separating them. The CDR3 extends over 16 amino acids. Germline V gene data show CDR1 as MDHEN and CDR2 as SYDVKM.

The chain joins TRBV5-1 to TRBJ2-2, with D hard to call. V was clipped by 2 bases and J by 0 bases, with 8 bases between them. CDR1 and CDR2 (germline): SGHRS, YFSETQ. CDR3 length: 15 residues. CDR3 loop: CASSLGQTNTGELFF. In nucleotides, the CDR3 is TGCGCCAGCAGCTTAGGTCAGACGAACACCGGGGAGCTGTTTTTT.

V usage is TRBV19 and J usage is TRBJ1-3; no firm D call. CDR3 length equals 14 residues. V shed 3 bases and J shed 2 bases, with 8 bases lying between them. Germline lookup yields CDR1 LNHDA and CDR2 SQIVND (reference sequence). The CDR3 reads CASSIRGAGNTIYF. CDR3 DNA sequence: TGTGCCAGTAGTATCCGGGGTGCTGGAAACACCATATATTTT.

The CDR3 DNA reads as TGTGCCAGCAGCCTCCGGACCACCCGCAGCGAGCAGTACTTC. This translates into CASSLRTTRSEQYF. The chain employs TRBV11-2 and TRBJ2-7; D uncertain. Germline V CDR1 and CDR2: SGHAT, FQNNGV. The length of the CDR3 is 14 residues. V lost 5 bases and J 6 bases, leaving 17 bases between the germline ends. The full variable domain, with the rest looked up from reference TRBV11-2 and TRBJ2-7, is EAGVAQSPRYKIIEKRQSVAFWCNPISGHATLYWYQQILGQGPKLLIQFQNNGVVDDSQLPKDRFSAERLKGVDSTLKIQPAKLEDSAVYLCASSLRTTRSEQYFGPGTRLTVT.

This clone was seen only a few times. The chain joins TRBV6-5 to TRBJ2-7; tentative D call: TRBD2 (6 bases). Germline CDR1 is MNHEY and CDR2 is SVGAGI. V was shortened by 4 bases and J by 5 bases, with 12 bases between the two germline ends. This CDR3 contains 13 residues. The CDR3 loop reads CASSSLGSHEQYF. In DNA form, the CDR3 reads TGTGCCAGCAGTTCGCTCGGGAGCCACGAGCAGTACTTC.

This rearrangement joins TRBV28 to TRBJ1-5; D not resolved. Trimming took off 6 bases at V and 6 bases at J, with 15 bases between the two ends. The germline CDR1 and CDR2 sequences are MDHEN and SYDVKM. This CDR3 region has 14 residues. The CDR3 protein is CASRTLRGSQPQHF. Written as DNA, the CDR3 is TGTGCCAGCAGGACCCTTCGAGGGAGTCAGCCCCAGCATTTT.

The rearrangement uses TRBV6-5 and TRBJ2-3; the D is unclear. Germline CDR1 MNHEY, CDR2 SVGAGI. With 4 bases removed from V and 6 bases from J, the gap between germline ends came to 11 bases. The length of the CDR3 is 13 residues. The CDR3 loop reads CASSFGLGDTQYF. In nucleotides, the CDR3 is TGTGCCAGCAGTTTCGGGCTAGGGGATACGCAGTATTTT.